These 4 T cell receptor beta chains were all obtained from the same sample, sequenced in a study of cytomegalovirus exposure and HLA in healthy donors. PCR employed 60 Vbeta and 13 Jbeta primers. Clones were read by immunoSEQ multiplex PCR, and TCRdb kept only the in-frame ones, dropping some. The sample has 150,000 to 200,000 clones. The source material was PBMCs. The receptors originated from a woman aged 18 to 35 in good health and CMV-seropositive.

The chain uses TRBV6-1 and TRBJ1-2, with 12 bases aligning to TRBD1. CDR1 is MNHNS, CDR2 SASEGT, per germline. Trimming at V came to 2 bases and at J to 7 bases, leaving 5 bases not matched to a gene. The CDR3 runs to 15 residues. The CDR3 spells CASSEPGQGAFGYTF. CDR3 in DNA: TGTGCCAGCAGTGAACCGGGACAGGGGGCTTTTGGCTACACCTTC.

CDR3 coding DNA: TGTGCCAGCAGCTTAGTGACCCGGACAGGACGCGACTATGGCTACACCTTC. Protein product: CASSLVTRTGRDYGYTF. The V call is TRBV11-3, the J call TRBJ1-2; TRBD1 agrees at 7 bases. Germline V gene data show CDR1 as SGHNT and CDR2 as YENEEA. V shed 1 base and J 3 bases; nucleotides not matched to a gene: 11. This CDR3 has 17 amino acids.

This chain joins TRBV29-1 and TRBJ1-1; D unclear. The V end lost 4 bases, the J end lost 0 bases, and 9 bases lay between the germline ends. The CDR3 consists of 13 residues. Germline CDR1 SQVTM, CDR2 ANQGSEA. This CDR3 reads CSVGEGVNTEAFF. The CDR3 DNA is TGCAGCGTTGGGGAGGGAGTGAACACTGAAGCTTTCTTT.

The gene calls are TRBV7-2 and TRBJ2-2; 7 bases match TRBD2. The germline V gene encodes CDR1 SGHTA and CDR2 FQGNSA. Trimming at V came to 3 bases and at J to 3 bases, leaving 1 base not matched to a gene. CDR3 size: 14 residues. DNA of the CDR3: TGTGCCAGCAGCTTCAGCGGGGACACCGGGGAGCTGTTTTTT. It is translated as CASSFSGDTGELFF.